This T cell receptor beta chain appears in the sequencing data of a study of T cells in localized non-small cell lung cancer. Concerning this clone itself: Antigen: not known.

Findings and caveats of the study: Clonality of T cells reached its maximum in uninvolved adjacent lung, surpassing tumor.

The assay was immunoSEQ multiplex PCR, and TCRdb's table has in-frame clones only and misses some. The sample lists around 5,400 clones; approximately 81% were seen once. Trimming pared 5 bases from V and 3 bases from J, leaving 10 bases between. Germline V gives CDR1 SGHDN, CDR2 FVKESK. CDR3 length: 13 residues. This chain uses TRBV14 with TRBJ1-2; D is uncertain. Specimen: PBMCs, collected before any cancer treatment. The sequence was obtained from a woman between 35 and 75 years old with stage II lung adenocarcinoma. The CDR3 here is CASSSQPDYGYTF. In nucleotides, the CDR3 is TGTGCCAGCAGCTCACAGCCAGACTATGGCTACACCTTC.